The 15 T cell receptor beta chains presented below share a single source sample, sequenced in a study of blood T cell repertoires in COVID-19. Repertoires were generated with immunoSEQ multiplex PCR, while TCRdb's copy carries only in-frame clones and drops some. The table records roughly 300,000 clones, about 82% of them present only once. Source material: peripheral blood. The receptors come from a woman aged 50 to 60 with acute or convalescent COVID-19.

The chain carries TRBV3-1 (or the pseudogene TRBV3-2) and TRBJ2-7; D might be TRBD1 (7 bases). The V end was cut by 8 bases, the J end by 3 bases, with 11 bases between. Per germline, CDR1 LGHDT and CDR2 YNNKEL (reference sequence). The CDR3 loop spans 12 amino acids. CDR3 amino acids: CASQGGHYEQYF. CDR3 bases: TGTGCCAGCCAGGGGGGCCACTACGAGCAGTACTTC.

The rearrangement uses TRBV3-1 (or the pseudogene TRBV3-2) and TRBJ2-1; 9 nucleotides line up with TRBD2. The CDR3 covers 15 residues. The trim removed 2 bases at V and 7 bases at J, leaving 6 bases unmatched. The V gene's germline CDR1 is LGHDT and CDR2 YNNKEL (reference sequence). Here the CDR3 reads CASSQRAGGKNEQFF. CDR3 DNA sequence: TGTGCCAGCAGCCAAAGAGCGGGAGGTAAAAATGAGCAGTTCTTC.

The V call is TRBV28, the J call TRBJ1-2; D remains unclear. CDR1 and CDR2 (germline): MDHEN, SYDVKM. Trimming stripped 5 bases from V and 3 bases from J, with 13 bases between. This CDR3 is 14 amino acids long. Written as DNA, the CDR3 is TGTGCCAGCAGTCCGCCGCAGGACTACTATGGCTACACCTTC. Its translation is CASSPPQDYYGYTF.

This clone was picked up one time. CDR3 DNA: TGTGCCAGCAGTGCGTTCGCAGATACGCAGTATTTT. It encodes CASSAFADTQYF. The chain recombines TRBV2 with TRBJ2-3; D call uncertain. The CDR3 contains 12 residues. Germline V gives CDR1 SNHLY, CDR2 FYNNEI. Trimming pared 4 bases from V and 4 bases from J, leaving 6 bases between. Based on the CDR3 plus reference TRBV2 and TRBJ2-3, the full variable domain is EPEVTQTPSHQVTQMGQEVILRCVPISNHLYFYWYRQILGQKVEFLVSFYNNEISEKSEIFDDQFSVERPDGSNFTLKIRSTKLEDSAMYFCASSAFADTQYFGPGTRLTVL.

The rearrangement uses TRBV6-6 and TRBJ2-4; TRBD1 matches at 7 bases. This CDR3 has 16 amino acids. The V gene's germline CDR1 is MNHNY and CDR2 SVGAGI (reference sequence). V lost 0 bases, J lost 2 bases, and 4 bases stayed unmatched. The CDR3 sequence: CASSYSDRVTKNIQYF. In DNA form, the CDR3 reads TGTGCCAGCAGTTACTCCGACAGGGTAACCAAAAACATTCAGTACTTC.

The J gene is TRBJ1-2, the V gene TRBV6-2 or TRBV6-3, with unresolved D. Germline lookup yields CDR1 MNHEY and CDR2 SVGEGT. CDR3 length: 12 amino acids. V was cut by 4 bases and J by 4 bases, with 7 bases left in between. CDR3 sequence reads: CASSSSGYGYTF. CDR3 DNA sequence: TGTGCCAGCAGTTCGTCGGGCTATGGCTACACCTTC.

V gene TRBV19 combines with J gene TRBJ1-5; 9 bases match TRBD1. Unmatched junction bases numbered 3, after V lost 1 base and J lost 5 bases. Germline V gene lookup returns CDR1 LNHDA and CDR2 SQIVND (reference sequence). The CDR3 spans 15 residues. The CDR3 region has the DNA TGTGCCAGTAGTATAGGACAGGGGGAGGATCAGCCCCAGCATTTT. Amino acids: CASSIGQGEDQPQHF.

The chain joins TRBV11-2 to TRBJ2-5; 9 bases fit TRBD1. Trimming removed 4 bases from V and 7 bases from J; junction bases left unmatched: 16. The CDR3 is 17 residues long. CDR1 and CDR2 (germline): SGHAT, FQNNGV. The CDR3 spells CASSSGQTGTGTATQYF. As DNA, the CDR3 is TGTGCCAGCAGCTCCGGGCAGACCGGGACAGGGACGGCGACCCAGTACTTC.

The chain joins TRBV5-1 to TRBJ2-6; perhaps TRBD2 as D (5 bases). The germline V gene has CDR1 SGHRS and CDR2 YFSETQ. The CDR3 length is 17 residues. V was pared by 0 bases and J by 2 bases, with 12 bases between. The CDR3 here is CASSLAPGNTGANVLTF. The CDR3 DNA follows: TGCGCCAGCAGCTTGGCCCCGGGAAACACTGGGGCCAACGTCCTGACTTTC.

The CDR3 loop reads CASSLRSSRGLTGSAPHNEQFF. CDR3 in DNA: TGTGCCAGCAGCTTAAGGTCCTCTCGCGGGCTAACGGGTAGTGCCCCGCACAATGAGCAGTTCTTC. The rearrangement links TRBV7-3 to TRBJ2-1; possibly TRBD2 for D (5 bases). Per the germline V gene, CDR1 is SGHTA and CDR2 is FQGTGA. The CDR3 loop spans 22 amino acids. V dropped 1 base and J dropped 5 bases, with 33 bases sitting between them.

V and J are TRBV9 and TRBJ1-2; TRBD1 matches 9 bases. From germline, CDR1 is SGDLS and CDR2 YYNGEE. The CDR3 extends over 14 amino acids. V lost 4 bases, J lost 6 bases, and 7 bases stayed unmatched. CDR3 amino acids: CASSLDRGRNGYTF. The CDR3 DNA is TGTGCCAGCAGCCTGGACAGGGGCCGGAATGGCTACACCTTC. Supplemented by reference TRBV9 and TRBJ1-2, the full variable domain reads DSGVTQTPKHLITATGQRVTLRCSPRSGDLSVYWYQQSLDQGLQFLIQYYNGEERAKGNILERFSAQQFPDLHSELNLSSLELGDSALYFCASSLDRGRNGYTFGSGTRLTVV.

V is TRBV19 and J is TRBJ2-3; TRBD1 aligns across 8 bases. Germline V CDR1 and CDR2: LNHDA, SQIVND (reference sequence). The junction had 8 bases not matched to a gene; V was cut back by 6 bases and J by 3 bases. This CDR3 spans 15 amino acids. CDR3 DNA sequence: TGTGCCAGTAGGCTGACAGGGGTCAGTACAGATACGCAGTATTTT. Protein: CASRLTGVSTDTQYF.

The gene calls are TRBV29-1 and TRBJ2-1; 9 positions agree with TRBD2. Per germline, CDR1 SQVTM and CDR2 ANQGSEA. The CDR3 spans 14 residues. V trimming: 7 bases; J trimming: 7 bases; junction bases outside the gene matches: 11. The CDR3 protein is CSGALAAGGNEQFF. In nucleotides, the CDR3 is TGCAGCGGTGCTCTAGCTGCGGGGGGGAATGAGCAGTTCTTC.

The J gene is TRBJ2-1, the V gene TRBV24-1, with D possibly being TRBD1 (5 bases). The CDR3 spans 12 residues. CDR1 is KGHDR, CDR2 SFDVKD, per germline. V was trimmed by 7 bases and J by 4 bases, leaving 7 bases between them. DNA for the CDR3: TGTGCCACCAGCCCAGGGTACAATGAGCAGTTCTTC. It codes for CATSPGYNEQFF.

This chain links TRBV15 with TRBJ1-3, with D tentatively TRBD1 (6 bases). The CDR3 length is 15 residues. Germline CDR1 LNHNV, CDR2 YYDKDF (reference sequence). The V and J ends lost 1 base and 6 bases respectively, with 13 bases between them. In DNA, the CDR3 is TGTGCCACCAGCAGAGGAACAGGGAGTATAAACACCATATATTTT. It specifies CATSRGTGSINTIYF. The whole variable domain, filled in from reference TRBV15 and TRBJ1-3, reads DAMVIQNPRYQVTQFGKPVTLSCSQTLNHNVMYWYQQKSSQAPKLLFHYYDKDFNNEADTPDNFQSRRPNTSFCFLDIRSPGLGDTAMYLCATSRGTGSINTIYFGEGSWLTVV.